The entry that follows covers one TCR beta chain sequence. Its antigen remains unidentified. This sample is drawn from a study of radiation and T cells in renal cell carcinoma. Overall study: Nephrectomy followed 15 Gy stereotactic body radiation by 4 weeks. Study-level findings and limits: In blood, top tumor clones expanded by 2 weeks, shrinking by 4. No pretreatment tumor biopsies were available for baseline clonotypes.

Regarding time point: baseline pretreatment blood. Stated treatment: 15 Gy SBRT to primary tumor, nephrectomy 4 weeks later. Blood was sampled at baseline, 2 weeks and 4 weeks after SBRT. Sequencing used immunoSEQ multiplex PCR; TCRdb keeps in-frame clones, though not all of them. The profile shows roughly 120,000 clones, around 80% of them singletons. Germline V lookup: CDR1 MGHDK, CDR2 SYGVNS. The CDR3 extends over 17 amino acids. V shed 1 base, J shed 1 base, and the junction held 5 bases outside the gene matches. This TCR came from an older woman with renal cell carcinoma. The sequenced sample was blood, obtained from a patient whose treatment included radiotherapy and nephrectomy. This rearrangement joins TRBV25-1 to TRBJ2-5; 11 bases match TRBD2. CDR3 residues: CASSELGLAGGQETQYF. The CDR3 nucleotides are TGTGCCAGCAGTGAATTGGGCCTAGCGGGGGGCCAAGAGACCCAGTACTTC.